Each of the 13 T cell receptor beta chains below was sequenced from the same sample in a study of shared clonotypes between healthy human individuals. The assay was immunoSEQ multiplex PCR, and TCRdb's table has in-frame clones only and misses some. Of about 2.3 million clones listed, approximately 93% are singletons. The sample comprised naive CD4+ T cells from PBMCs. This sample's subset: CD45RA+ positively selected. All receptors come from a man aged 18 to 29 in good health. Some clones in this sample may be carry-over from other donors' samples.

This clone appeared a few times. The V and J genes are TRBV19 and TRBJ1-1, with TRBD1 matching over 7 bases. This CDR3 region has 13 residues. Germline V CDR1 and CDR2: LNHDA, SQIVND (reference sequence). V gave up 6 bases and J gave up 10 bases; unmatched junction bases: 11. CDR3 loop: CASRPDGKGAAFF. Here the CDR3 DNA reads TGTGCCAGTAGACCAGACGGAAAGGGGGCAGCTTTCTTT.

V and J are TRBV9 and TRBJ2-1; TRBD1 agrees at 7 bases. From germline, CDR1 is SGDLS and CDR2 YYNGEE. With 3 bases clipped from V and 6 bases from J, the junction kept 6 bases outside the gene matches. The CDR3 sequence is 14 residues long. The CDR3 nucleotides read TGTGCCAGCAGCGCGGGACAGTTGCTCAATGAGCAGTTCTTC. It specifies CASSAGQLLNEQFF.

The J gene is TRBJ1-1, the V gene TRBV28; D gene ambiguous. The CDR3 has 16 residues. Germline CDR1 MDHEN, CDR2 SYDVKM. Trimming stripped 3 bases from V and 0 bases from J, with 14 bases between. CDR3 DNA: TGTGCCAGCAGTTTGGCGGGTACGAAGATGAACACTGAAGCTTTCTTT. Protein: CASSLAGTKMNTEAFF.

This chain links TRBV19 with TRBJ1-4; 7 nucleotides line up with TRBD1. The length of the CDR3 is 15 residues. V trimming: 5 bases; J trimming: 7 bases; junction bases outside the gene matches: 10. Germline assignment: CDR1 LNHDA and CDR2 SQIVND (reference sequence). In nucleotides, the CDR3 is TGTGCCAGTAGTGTGCAGGGGGTTCGGCCTGAAAAACTGTTTTTT. Translated, it gives CASSVQGVRPEKLFF.

The chain is built from TRBV4-3 and TRBJ1-1; 7 positions agree with TRBD1. The V and J ends lost 3 bases and 6 bases, in that order; junction bases with no gene match: 7. This CDR3 contains 14 residues. Germline loops: CDR1 LGHNA, CDR2 YSLEER. The chain's CDR3 is CASSHLGTVAEAFF. DNA of the CDR3: TGCGCCAGCAGCCACCTCGGGACAGTAGCTGAAGCTTTCTTT.

The chain carries TRBV19 and TRBJ2-3; perhaps D is TRBD1 or TRBD2 (5 bases each). The germline V gene encodes CDR1 LNHDA and CDR2 SQIVND (reference sequence). Trimming removed 7 bases from V and 2 bases from J, with 13 bases in between. The CDR3 runs 14 residues. CDR3 sequence reads: CASTGGGHTDTQYF. The CDR3 DNA follows: TGTGCCAGTACTGGTGGGGGTCACACAGATACGCAGTATTTT. Complete variable domain (other parts from reference TRBV19 and TRBJ2-3): DGGITQSPKYLFRKEGQNVTLSCEQNLNHDAMYWYRQDPGQGLRLIYYSQIVNDFQKGDIAEGYSVSREKKESFPLTVTSAQKNPTAFYLCASTGGGHTDTQYFGPGTRLTVL.

Concerning this clone itself: The conserved phenylalanine or tryptophan normally closing the CDR3 is absent here, so this likely arose from a read error. This chain connects TRBV30 to TRBJ1-1; D remains unclear. Looked up from germline, CDR1 is GTSNPN and CDR2 is SVGIG (reference sequence). Trimming took 0 bases from V and 0 from J, leaving 11 bases between them. The CDR3 runs 15 residues. The CDR3 bases are TGTGCCTGGAGTGTGGAGGTGACTATGAACACTGAAGCTTTCCTT. This codes for CAWSVEVTMNTEAFL.

The genes are TRBV27 and TRBJ2-3; perhaps D is TRBD1 or TRBD2 (6 bases each). Germline loops: CDR1 MNHEY, CDR2 SMNVEV (reference sequence). V dropped 2 bases and J dropped 10 bases, with 16 bases sitting between them. This CDR3 spans 14 amino acids. The CDR3 DNA reads as TGTGCCAGCAGTTTAAGGAGGGGGGAGACCCCGCAGTATTTT. It translates to CASSLRRGETPQYF.

This chain uses TRBV28 with TRBJ2-1, with 11 bases aligning to TRBD1. The CDR3 is 15 residues long. The germline gives CDR1 MDHEN, CDR2 SYDVKM. Trimming at V came to 6 bases and at J to 9 bases, leaving 10 bases not matched to a gene. Written as DNA, the CDR3 is TGTGCCAGCAGGTCCGGGGACAGGGGGGCATCTGAGCAGTTCTTC. This gives the protein CASRSGDRGASEQFF.

V gene TRBV6-1 combines with J gene TRBJ2-7; maybe TRBD1 (6 bases). The CDR3 extends over 15 amino acids. Trimming left V 7 bases short and J 6 bases short, with 22 bases between. Germline V lookup: CDR1 MNHNS, CDR2 SASEGT. In DNA, the CDR3 is TGTGCCAGCAATCCTTGGACAGTGGCACTTGGCGAGCAGTACTTC. Its protein product is CASNPWTVALGEQYF.

This clone was seen just once. V and J are TRBV28 and TRBJ1-4, with D unclear. V was pared by 2 bases and J by 7 bases, with 17 bases between. CDR1 and CDR2 (germline): MDHEN, SYDVKM. There are 16 residues in the CDR3. CDR3 nucleotides: TGTGCCAGCAGTTTAATTAACTTATTAGGCGGTGAAAAACTGTTTTTT. Translating it yields CASSLINLLGGEKLFF.

The CDR3 DNA reads as TGTGCCAGCAGCGCCGGGGTTGCAAGCGGACAAGAGACCCAGTACTTC. Translation: CASSAGVASGQETQYF. V is TRBV9 and J is TRBJ2-5; the D gene is possibly TRBD2 (5 bases). CDR1 is SGDLS and CDR2 is YYNGEE in the germline V gene. Trimming left V 3 bases short and J 2 bases short, with 17 bases between. The CDR3 has 16 amino acids. The full variable domain, with the rest looked up from reference TRBV9 and TRBJ2-5, is DSGVTQTPKHLITATGQRVTLRCSPRSGDLSVYWYQQSLDQGLQFLIQYYNGEERAKGNILERFSAQQFPDLHSELNLSSLELGDSALYFCASSAGVASGQETQYFGPGTRLLVL.

This clone was seen only a few times. The same CDR3 can be traced to other DNA sequences in this sample. This sequence joins TRBV9 and TRBJ2-3, with D unresolved. The CDR3 runs to 11 residues. V was shortened by 2 bases and J by 6 bases, with 4 bases between the two germline ends. Germline values: CDR1 SGDLS, CDR2 YYNGEE. Here the CDR3 reads CASSVGDTQYF. The CDR3 coding sequence is TGTGCCAGCAGCGTCGGTGATACGCAGTATTTT. Looking up the rest from reference TRBV9 and TRBJ2-3 gives the full variable domain: DSGVTQTPKHLITATGQRVTLRCSPRSGDLSVYWYQQSLDQGLQFLIQYYNGEERAKGNILERFSAQQFPDLHSELNLSSLELGDSALYFCASSVGDTQYFGPGTRLTVL.